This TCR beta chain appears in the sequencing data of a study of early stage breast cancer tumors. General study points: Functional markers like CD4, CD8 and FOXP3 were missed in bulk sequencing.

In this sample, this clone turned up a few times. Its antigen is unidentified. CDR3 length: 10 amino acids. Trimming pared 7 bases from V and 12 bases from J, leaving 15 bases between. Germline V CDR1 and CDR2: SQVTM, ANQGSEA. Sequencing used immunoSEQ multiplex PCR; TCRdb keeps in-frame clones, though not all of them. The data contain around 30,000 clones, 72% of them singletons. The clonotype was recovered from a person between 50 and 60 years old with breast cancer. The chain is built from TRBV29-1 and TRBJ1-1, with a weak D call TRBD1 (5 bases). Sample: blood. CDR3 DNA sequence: TGCAGCGCTGGTGACAGTGGAACTTTCTTT. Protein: CSAGDSGTFF.